Following are 25 T cell receptor beta chains from one sample sequenced in a study of blood T cell repertoires in COVID-19. Libraries were prepared by immunoSEQ multiplex PCR; TCRdb keeps only in-frame clonotypes and omits some of them. The sample has fewer than 350,000 clones, around 86% seen once. The material sequenced was PBMCs or T cells enriched from blood (not recorded which). The receptors were sampled from a man aged 60-69 years who had recovered from COVID-19.

This chain links TRBV19 with TRBJ2-3; 8 bases fit TRBD1. This CDR3 spans 16 amino acids. The germline CDR1 and CDR2 sequences are LNHDA and SQIVND (reference sequence). Germline trimming cut 5 bases from V and 0 bases from J; bases unmatched to any gene: 7. CDR3 region: CASSLKTGASTDTQYF. CDR3 bases: TGTGCCAGTAGTTTGAAGACAGGGGCGAGCACAGATACGCAGTATTTT.

The chain has TRBV4-1 and TRBJ2-1; tentative D call: TRBD2 (6 bases). The V gene's germline CDR1 is MGHRA and CDR2 YSYEKL. The CDR3 is 19 residues long. The V end lost 4 bases, the J end lost 0 bases, and 22 bases lay between the germline ends. CDR3 sequence reads: CASSPGLIPFVSSYNEQFF. The CDR3 DNA reads TGCGCCAGCAGCCCGGGACTGATCCCTTTTGTCAGCTCCTACAATGAGCAGTTCTTC.

V usage is TRBV4-1 and J usage is TRBJ1-6, with no clear D. V lost 4 bases to trimming and J lost 0 bases, with 19 bases between them. The germline CDR1 and CDR2 sequences are MGHRA and YSYEKL. The CDR3 extends over 19 amino acids. This CDR3 is CASSRLPPYSSSYNSPLHF. CDR3 nucleotides: TGCGCCAGCAGCCGCCTCCCTCCATATTCGAGCTCCTATAATTCACCCCTCCACTTT.

The chain is built from TRBV29-1 and TRBJ1-2; 7 nucleotides line up with TRBD1. Germline-derived CDR1 and CDR2 are SQVTM and ANQGSEA. This CDR3 contains 16 residues. J lost 2 bases, V lost 4 bases, and 13 bases had no gene match. CDR3 region: CSVVRLASGGNYGYTF. As DNA, the CDR3 is TGCAGCGTTGTGAGGTTGGCGTCAGGGGGGAACTATGGCTACACCTTC. Drawing the rest from reference TRBV29-1 and TRBJ1-2, the complete variable domain is SAVISQKPSRDICQRGTSLTIQCQVDSQVTMMFWYRQQPGQSLTLIATANQGSEATYESGFVIDKFPISRPNLTFSTLTVSNMSPEDSSIYLCSVVRLASGGNYGYTFGSGTRLTVV.

The chain couples TRBV9 to TRBJ2-1; 9 bases are shared with TRBD2. This CDR3 region has 17 residues. V was pared by 0 bases and J by 0 bases, with 4 bases of the junction left unmatched. Germline-derived CDR1 and CDR2 are SGDLS and YYNGEE. The CDR3 DNA sequence: TGTGCCAGCAGCGTAGGGGGTAGCGGGAGCTCCTACAATGAGCAGTTCTTC. It translates to CASSVGGSGSSYNEQFF.

The genes are TRBV19 and TRBJ2-1, with 8 nucleotides matching TRBD2. The CDR3 is 15 amino acids. With V trimmed by 7 bases and J by 4 bases, 9 bases remained unmatched. Per the germline V gene, CDR1 is LNHDA and CDR2 is SQIVND (reference sequence). DNA for the CDR3: TGTGCCAGTAAAGTAACGGGGGGGAGGTACAATGAGCAGTTCTTC. It codes for CASKVTGGRYNEQFF.

This clone was recorded only once. This chain links TRBV5-8 with TRBJ2-3, with TRBD2 matching 13 bases. The CDR3 extends over 16 amino acids. Germline V gene data show CDR1 as SGHTS and CDR2 as YDEGEE. V lost 0 bases, J lost 4 bases, and 2 bases stayed unmatched. The CDR3 sequence is CASSLGLAGGSDTQYF. The CDR3 bases are TGTGCCAGCAGCTTGGGACTAGCGGGAGGTTCAGATACGCAGTATTTT.

Only one count was recorded for this clone. V and J are TRBV5-1 and TRBJ2-7; D is possibly TRBD2 (7 bases). There are 17 residues in the CDR3. CDR1 is SGHRS, CDR2 YFSETQ, per germline. The germline V and J ends were trimmed by 3 bases and 4 bases, with 23 bases remaining between them. As DNA, the CDR3 is TGCGCCAGCAGCTCGGAGCTTAGGGGGGGCGCTGGATACGAGCAGTACTTC. It codes for CASSSELRGGAGYEQYF.

The gene calls are TRBV5-6 and TRBJ2-3; 11 bases align to TRBD2. V trimming: 4 bases; J trimming: 4 bases; junction bases outside the gene matches: 8. Looked up from germline, CDR1 is SGHDT and CDR2 is YYEEEE. The CDR3 runs to 16 residues. CDR3 protein: CASSPRLAGQADTQYF. The CDR3, as DNA: TGTGCCAGCAGCCCTAGACTAGCGGGACAAGCAGATACGCAGTATTTT.

The chain combines TRBV5-1 with TRBJ1-3, with 8 nucleotides matching TRBD1. V shed 0 bases, J shed 7 bases, and the junction held 6 bases outside the gene matches. This CDR3 has 15 residues. Germline assignment: CDR1 SGHRS and CDR2 YFSETQ. The CDR3 sequence: CASSLDGQGLNTIYF. CDR3 DNA: TGCGCCAGCAGCTTGGACGGACAGGGTTTGAACACCATATATTTT.

The chain combines TRBV27 with TRBJ2-2, with 7 bases lining up with TRBD1. The trim removed 5 bases at V and 4 bases at J, leaving 22 bases unmatched. This CDR3 spans 20 amino acids. The germline gives CDR1 MNHEY, CDR2 SMNVEV (reference sequence). In DNA, the CDR3 is TGTGCCAGCAGTCTAACCGTCGGGACAGCACGGCATTATCCCACCGGGGAGCTGTTTTTT. Protein sequence: CASSLTVGTARHYPTGELFF.

The chain carries TRBV7-3 and TRBJ2-1; the match to TRBD2 covers 7 bases. CDR1 SGHTA and CDR2 FQGTGA come from the germline V gene. V lost 0 bases and J lost 6; bases outside the gene matches: 11. The CDR3 consists of 17 residues. CDR3 in amino acids: CASSLTGGGSSVNEQFF. Written as DNA, the CDR3 is TGTGCCAGCAGCTTAACGGGCGGCGGGAGTTCGGTCAATGAGCAGTTCTTC.

The gene calls are TRBV18 and TRBJ2-1, with a weak D call TRBD1 (5 bases). Trimming pared 10 bases from V and 2 bases from J, leaving 15 bases between. CDR3 size: 14 residues. CDR1 KGHSH and CDR2 LQKENI come from the germline V gene. The CDR3, as DNA: TGTGCCACCGCTCCAGGGCGCACCTACAATGAGCAGTTCTTC. This codes for CATAPGRTYNEQFF.

This rearrangement joins TRBV2 to TRBJ1-5; tentative D call: TRBD1 (5 bases). The V end lost 6 bases, the J end lost 0 bases, and 12 bases lay between the germline ends. Germline CDR1 reads SNHLY; CDR2 reads FYNNEI. CDR3 size: 15 residues. CDR3 residues: CASSLTGYSNQPQHF. CDR3 DNA sequence: TGTGCCAGCAGCCTAACAGGATATAGCAATCAGCCCCAGCATTTT.

The V call is TRBV10-3, the J call TRBJ2-4; D unclear. Deletions cut 0 bases from V and 2 bases from J, with 8 bases between. The CDR3 contains 15 residues. The germline gives CDR1 ENHRY, CDR2 SYGVKD. This CDR3 is CAISESRDSKNIQYF. The CDR3 nucleotides are TGTGCCATCAGTGAGTCAAGAGACTCCAAAAACATTCAGTACTTC.

The rearrangement uses TRBV19 and TRBJ2-2; the D gene is possibly TRBD1 (5 bases). Trimming shortened V by 3 bases and J by 2 bases, and 10 bases separated the two germline ends. CDR3 length: 15 residues. Germline V lookup: CDR1 LNHDA, CDR2 SQIVND (reference sequence). The CDR3 region has the DNA TGTGCCAGTAGTATTCAGCAGGGAAACACCGGGGAGCTGTTTTTT. This sequence encodes CASSIQQGNTGELFF.

J is TRBJ2-2 and V is TRBV24-1, with D possibly being TRBD1 (6 bases). This CDR3 is 12 amino acids long. Trimming took 9 bases from V and 6 from J, leaving 10 bases between them. Germline V gene lookup returns CDR1 KGHDR and CDR2 SFDVKD. The CDR3 loop reads CATRPGAGELFF. CDR3 coding DNA: TGTGCCACCCGTCCAGGGGCCGGGGAGCTGTTTTTT.

This clone was seen only once. The V call is TRBV18, the J call TRBJ2-5; 10 bases line up with TRBD2. The CDR3 is 21 amino acids. The junction had 27 bases not matched to a gene; V was cut back by 6 bases and J by 5 bases. The germline V gene encodes CDR1 KGHSH and CDR2 LQKENI. The CDR3 here is CASSPLPGQRILAGAMETQYF. CDR3 nucleotides: TGTGCCAGCTCCCCGCTTCCGGGACAACGAATTCTAGCGGGAGCCATGGAGACCCAGTACTTC.

The chain has TRBV6-1 and TRBJ2-1; 10 bases align to TRBD2. This CDR3 comprises 20 residues. Trimming cost V 2 bases and J 4 bases; bases outside gene matches: 17. Per the germline V gene, CDR1 is MNHNS and CDR2 is SASEGT. The CDR3, as DNA: TGTGCCAGCAGTGAAAGGCAGGGGGCTATCGGGACTAGCGCTTACAATGAGCAGTTCTTC. Translated: CASSERQGAIGTSAYNEQFF.

This chain joins TRBV2 and TRBJ2-5, with TRBD1 as a possible D gene (7 bases). Germline assignment: CDR1 SNHLY and CDR2 FYNNEI. There are 13 residues in the CDR3. V was cut by 5 bases and J by 5 bases, with 12 bases left in between. CDR3 sequence: CASSKTGRETQYF. The CDR3 DNA reads TGTGCCAGCAGTAAGACAGGGAGGGAGACCCAGTACTTC. The variable domain in full, completed from reference TRBV2 and TRBJ2-5, reads EPEVTQTPSHQVTQMGQEVILRCVPISNHLYFYWYRQILGQKVEFLVSFYNNEISEKSEIFDDQFSVERPDGSNFTLKIRSTKLEDSAMYFCASSKTGRETQYFGPGTRLLVL.

The rearrangement uses TRBV7-9 and TRBJ2-2, with D perhaps matching TRBD2 (6 bases). CDR1 is SEHNR and CDR2 is FQNEAQ in the germline V gene (reference sequence). The ends were cut back, 3 bases at V and 3 bases at J, with 8 bases in the middle. The CDR3 has 14 amino acids. The CDR3 sequence: CASSLRGDTGELFF. The CDR3 nucleotides are TGTGCCAGCAGCTTGCGGGGAGACACCGGGGAGCTGTTTTTT. The whole variable domain, remainder taken from reference TRBV7-9 and TRBJ2-2, is DTGVSQNPRHKITKRGQNVTFRCDPISEHNRLYWYRQTLGQGPEFLTYFQNEAQLEKSRLLSDRFSAERPKGSFSTLEIQRTEQGDSAMYLCASSLRGDTGELFFGEGSRLTVL.

DNA for the CDR3: TGCGCCAGCAGCACAGGACAACCTGGCTACACCTTC. Encoded protein: CASSTGQPGYTF. The rearrangement links TRBV5-1 to TRBJ1-2, with D perhaps TRBD1 (5 bases). The CDR3 is 12 amino acids. The germline V and J ends were trimmed by 4 bases and 7 bases, with 11 bases remaining between them. The germline V gene has CDR1 SGHRS and CDR2 YFSETQ.

The CDR3 loop reads CATSRDRVYGYTF. The CDR3 DNA reads TGTGCCACCAGCAGGGACAGGGTTTATGGCTACACCTTC. The rearrangement links TRBV15 to TRBJ1-2, with 8 bases matching TRBD1. The CDR3 totals 13 residues. From germline, CDR1 is LNHNV and CDR2 YYDKDF (reference sequence). V gave up 3 bases and J gave up 5 bases; unmatched junction bases: 2.

The chain couples TRBV5-1 to TRBJ2-5; TRBD1 aligns across 7 bases. The CDR3 runs to 14 residues. CDR1 SGHRS and CDR2 YFSETQ come from the germline V gene. V lost 4 bases and J lost 3; bases outside the gene matches: 6. CDR3 loop: CASSVQGREETQYF. The CDR3 DNA reads as TGCGCCAGCAGCGTACAGGGGAGAGAAGAGACCCAGTACTTC.

The genes are TRBV7-9 and TRBJ2-1; TRBD2 matches 8 bases. V lost 2 bases, J lost 9 bases, and 0 bases stayed unmatched. Germline assignment: CDR1 SEHNR and CDR2 FQNEAQ (reference sequence). This CDR3 has 12 residues. The CDR3 DNA sequence: TGTGCCAGCAGCTTACTAGCGGGTGAGCAGTTCTTC. Translated: CASSLLAGEQFF.